Shown below are 30 T cell receptor beta chains from a single sample sequenced in a study of shared clonotypes between healthy human individuals. TCRdb keeps only in-frame clones here, not all; method: immunoSEQ multiplex PCR. The table shows 2 million to 3 million clones, with around nine tenths occurring only once. Sequencing was carried out using naive CD4+ T cells sorted from blood. Documented subset: CD45RA+ positively selected. Receptor source: a man aged 18 to 35 in good health.

This chain joins TRBV6-6 and TRBJ2-3, with 10 bases lining up with TRBD1. Germline trimming cut 6 bases from V and 4 bases from J; bases unmatched to any gene: 10. This CDR3 has 16 amino acids. Germline-derived CDR1 and CDR2 are MNHNY and SVGAGI (reference sequence). For the CDR3, the DNA is TGTGCCAGCAGGGGAAGGGACAGGGGCATCCCAGATACGCAGTATTTT. The encoded protein is CASRGRDRGIPDTQYF.

This chain connects TRBV10-1 to TRBJ2-7; 11 nucleotides line up with TRBD1. This CDR3 is 15 amino acids long. The trim removed 4 bases at V and 4 bases at J, leaving 6 bases unmatched. Germline loops: CDR1 WNHNN, CDR2 SYGVQD (reference sequence). The CDR3 DNA reads TGCGCCAGCAGTGGTGGGACAGGGGGGCGTTACGAGCAGTACTTC. It encodes CASSGGTGGRYEQYF.

The V call is TRBV5-1, the J call TRBJ2-6, with D possibly called TRBD1 or TRBD2 (6 bases each). There are 15 residues in the CDR3. The germline V and J ends were trimmed by 6 bases and 4 bases, with 14 bases remaining between them. Per the germline V gene, CDR1 is SGHRS and CDR2 is YFSETQ. CDR3 nucleotides: TGCGCCAGCACCTATCGGGGGACAGGGGCCAACGTCCTGACTTTC. This gives the protein CASTYRGTGANVLTF.

The gene calls are TRBV5-1 and TRBJ2-4, with 7 bases fitting TRBD1. Germline loops: CDR1 SGHRS, CDR2 YFSETQ. The CDR3 covers 14 residues. V shed 4 bases and J 15 bases; nucleotides not matched to a gene: 16. This chain's CDR3 is CASSLTTGPTLGYF. CDR3 DNA: TGCGCCAGCAGCCTCACGACAGGGCCGACGCTTGGGTACTTC.

The genes are TRBV11-2 and TRBJ2-7; 9 bases match TRBD1. CDR1 is SGHAT, CDR2 FQNNGV, per germline. CDR3 length: 13 amino acids. The V segment lost 4 bases and the J segment 6 bases; nucleotides outside the gene matches: 4. CDR3 loop: CASSSGTGFEQYF. The CDR3 bases are TGTGCCAGCAGCTCCGGGACAGGGTTCGAGCAGTACTTC. Full variable domain (rest looked up from reference TRBV11-2 and TRBJ2-7): EAGVAQSPRYKIIEKRQSVAFWCNPISGHATLYWYQQILGQGPKLLIQFQNNGVVDDSQLPKDRFSAERLKGVDSTLKIQPAKLEDSAVYLCASSSGTGFEQYFGPGTRLTVT.

The chain recombines TRBV7-8 with TRBJ2-1, with D perhaps matching TRBD1 or TRBD2 (5 bases each). With 4 bases removed from V and 3 bases from J, the gap between germline ends came to 13 bases. CDR1 is SGHVS and CDR2 is FQNEAQ in the germline V gene. CDR3 length: 15 residues. The CDR3 loop is CASSYPGRNYNEQFF. CDR3 sequence (DNA): TGTGCCAGCAGCTACCCGGGACGCAACTACAATGAGCAGTTCTTC.

The chain is built from TRBV6-5 and TRBJ2-7, with 9 bases aligning to TRBD2. The CDR3 length is 14 residues. V trimming: 7 bases; J trimming: 3 bases; junction bases outside the gene matches: 7. The germline CDR1 and CDR2 sequences are MNHEY and SVGAGI. Here the CDR3 reads CASNPAGGDYEQYF. Here the CDR3 DNA reads TGTGCCAGCAATCCAGCGGGGGGAGACTACGAGCAGTACTTC.

This chain uses TRBV4-3 with TRBJ1-2; D perhaps matches TRBD1 (6 bases). Germline CDR1 is LGHNA and CDR2 is YSLEER. This CDR3 is built from 15 residues. Trimming shortened V by 4 bases and J by 2 bases, and 14 bases separated the two germline ends. The chain's CDR3 is CASSLKGRGNYGYTF. CDR3 nucleotide sequence: TGCGCCAGCAGCCTCAAGGGCAGGGGCAACTATGGCTACACCTTC.

J is TRBJ2-1 and V is TRBV7-9, with D perhaps TRBD1 (5 bases). Germline V gene data show CDR1 as SEHNR and CDR2 as FQNEAQ (reference sequence). Deletions cut 3 bases from V and 0 bases from J, with 9 bases between. The CDR3 is made up of 15 amino acids. The CDR3 DNA is TGTGCCAGCAGCTTCCAACAGGCCTCCTACAATGAGCAGTTCTTC. This gives the protein CASSFQQASYNEQFF.

The chain couples TRBV10-3 to TRBJ2-1; perhaps TRBD2 as D (5 bases). Germline V gene lookup returns CDR1 ENHRY and CDR2 SYGVKD. V was clipped by 3 bases and J by 6 bases, with 15 bases between them. This CDR3 has 15 residues. The CDR3 DNA reads TGTGCCATCAGTGATTCCCTATCGACTACCAATGAGCAGTTCTTC. Amino acid sequence: CAISDSLSTTNEQFF.

This sequence joins TRBV2 and TRBJ2-1; 8 positions agree with TRBD1. Germline lookup yields CDR1 SNHLY and CDR2 FYNNEI. V lost 5 bases to trimming and J lost 6 bases; unmatched junction nucleotides: 9. The CDR3 covers 15 residues. This CDR3 is CASSPQGAPGNEQFF. The CDR3 DNA follows: TGTGCCAGCAGTCCCCAGGGGGCGCCCGGCAATGAGCAGTTCTTC.

This clone was seen more than once but under ten times. The chain recombines TRBV5-4 with TRBJ1-5, with 8 bases lining up with TRBD1. The germline V gene has CDR1 SGHNT and CDR2 YYREEE (reference sequence). The CDR3 is 17 amino acids. With V trimmed by 4 bases and J by 3 bases, 12 bases remained unmatched. CDR3 region: CASSRTGTGSLNQPQHF. The DNA of the CDR3 is TGTGCCAGCAGCCGAACCGGGACAGGCAGCCTCAATCAGCCCCAGCATTTT.

This chain connects TRBV30 to TRBJ2-2, with 7 nucleotides matching TRBD1. The germline CDR1 and CDR2 sequences are GTSNPN and SVGIG (reference sequence). Germline trimming cut 2 bases from V and 6 bases from J; bases unmatched to any gene: 3. The CDR3 extends over 13 amino acids. The CDR3 region is CAWSRTGAGELFF. The CDR3 bases are TGTGCCTGGAGTAGAACAGGGGCCGGGGAGCTGTTTTTT.

This chain links TRBV30 with TRBJ2-7; 7 nucleotides match TRBD2. V dropped 0 bases and J dropped 3; count of bases not matched to a gene: 5. Germline CDR1 is GTSNPN and CDR2 is SVGIG (reference sequence). There are 14 residues in the CDR3. The CDR3 bases are TGTGCCTGGAGTGTCATCGGGGGGAGCTACGAGCAGTACTTC. It codes for CAWSVIGGSYEQYF.

The rearrangement uses TRBV5-4 and TRBJ2-7, with TRBD2 matching 13 bases. Unmatched junction bases numbered 5, after V lost 3 bases and J lost 2 bases. The CDR3 has 16 amino acids. Germline values: CDR1 SGHNT, CDR2 YYREEE (reference sequence). CDR3 loop: CASSSPTSGRTYEQYF. CDR3 DNA: TGTGCCAGCAGCTCGCCGACTAGCGGGAGGACCTACGAGCAGTACTTC.

The chain recombines TRBV19 with TRBJ1-3, with D perhaps matching TRBD1 (5 bases). The CDR3 totals 14 residues. V lost 4 bases and J 2 bases, leaving 9 bases between the germline ends. CDR1 and CDR2 from the germline V gene are LNHDA and SQIVND (reference sequence). As DNA, the CDR3 is TGTGCCAGTAGTACCAGGGAACCTGGAAACACCATATATTTT. Protein sequence: CASSTREPGNTIYF.

V and J are TRBV6-1 and TRBJ2-7, with TRBD2 identical over 7 bases. Germline loops: CDR1 MNHNS, CDR2 SASEGT. The trim removed 8 bases at V and 4 bases at J, leaving 11 bases unmatched. This CDR3 has 14 residues. The chain's CDR3 is CASRRIRGDYEQYF. CDR3 in DNA: TGTGCCAGCCGTAGAATCCGGGGGGATTACGAGCAGTACTTC.

The J gene is TRBJ1-1, the V gene TRBV27; 9 bases map to TRBD1. Germline V CDR1 and CDR2: MNHEY, SMNVEV (reference sequence). J lost 0 bases, V lost 5 bases, and 16 bases had no gene match. The CDR3 is made up of 19 amino acids. The CDR3 reads CASSVYRGLLPLMNTEAFF. Written as DNA, the CDR3 is TGTGCCAGCAGTGTCTACAGGGGGCTCCTCCCCCTAATGAACACTGAAGCTTTCTTT.

The chain has TRBV28 and TRBJ2-5, with 7 bases matching TRBD1. This CDR3 has 16 amino acids. V was pared by 6 bases and J by 0 bases, with 10 bases of the junction left unmatched. The germline V gene has CDR1 MDHEN and CDR2 SYDVKM. The CDR3 sequence: CASRPRHRGNQETQYF. CDR3 in DNA: TGTGCCAGCAGGCCCCGGCACAGGGGAAACCAAGAGACCCAGTACTTC.

The chain has TRBV13 and TRBJ2-1; TRBD2 agrees at 9 bases. V shed 5 bases and J 5 bases; nucleotides not matched to a gene: 7. Germline CDR1 PRHDT, CDR2 FYEKMQ (reference sequence). The CDR3 is 15 residues long. Here the CDR3 reads CASSLSGGKNNEQFF. The CDR3, as DNA: TGTGCCAGCAGCCTTAGCGGGGGAAAAAACAATGAGCAGTTCTTC.

Worth noting for this clone: Different DNA sequences within this sample yield the same CDR3. The chain joins TRBV15 to TRBJ2-4; TRBD1 matches at 7 bases. Trimming at V came to 3 bases and at J to 0 bases, leaving 2 bases not matched to a gene. The CDR3 consists of 15 residues. Germline CDR1 reads LNHNV; CDR2 reads YYDKDF (reference sequence). The DNA for the CDR3 is TGTGCCACCAGCAGGACAGGGCTAGCCAAAAACATTCAGTACTTC. This codes for CATSRTGLAKNIQYF. The full variable domain, with the rest looked up from reference TRBV15 and TRBJ2-4, is DAMVIQNPRYQVTQFGKPVTLSCSQTLNHNVMYWYQQKSSQAPKLLFHYYDKDFNNEADTPDNFQSRRPNTSFCFLDIRSPGLGDTAMYLCATSRTGLAKNIQYFGAGTRLSVL.

The chain couples TRBV2 to TRBJ1-4, with D maybe TRBD1 (5 bases). The CDR3 loop spans 16 amino acids. V gave up 7 bases and J gave up 8 bases, with 23 bases separating them. Germline CDR1 SNHLY, CDR2 FYNNEI. CDR3 residues: CASISRTVGGDEKLFF. Written as DNA, the CDR3 is TGTGCCAGCATCTCACGCACTGTGGGAGGGGACGAAAAACTGTTTTTT.

The J gene is TRBJ1-5, the V gene TRBV2; TRBD1 matches at 10 bases. V dropped 6 bases and J dropped 1; count of bases not matched to a gene: 6. This CDR3 spans 16 amino acids. The germline CDR1 and CDR2 sequences are SNHLY and FYNNEI. The CDR3 DNA reads TGTGCCAGCAGAGCGACAGGGGGCGTAAGCAATCAGCCCCAGCATTTT. Its translation: CASRATGGVSNQPQHF.

Written as DNA, the CDR3 is TGTGCCAGCAGGGAACAGGGGGCAGGCAAAAACATTCAGTACTTC. It codes for CASREQGAGKNIQYF. This chain connects TRBV27 to TRBJ2-4; 9 positions match TRBD1. CDR1 and CDR2 (germline): MNHEY, SMNVEV (reference sequence). The CDR3 loop spans 15 amino acids. Trimming took 6 bases from V and 3 from J; bases not matched to a gene: 6.

This chain uses TRBV10-1 with TRBJ1-2; D ambiguous. V gave up 6 bases and J gave up 8 bases, with 16 bases separating them. Germline V gene sequence: CDR1 WNHNN, CDR2 SYGVQD (reference sequence). The CDR3 consists of 13 residues. Here the CDR3 reads CASSDASGFGYTF. As DNA, the CDR3 is TGCGCCAGCAGCGACGCTTCGGGGTTCGGCTACACCTTC.

The chain couples TRBV5-1 to TRBJ2-2; 9 positions agree with TRBD2. The V gene's germline CDR1 is SGHRS and CDR2 YFSETQ. The junction had 6 bases not matched to a gene; V was cut back by 2 bases and J by 4 bases. The CDR3 loop spans 16 amino acids. For the CDR3, the DNA is TGCGCCAGCAGCTTTGTCCTAGCGGGGAGCACCGGGGAGCTGTTTTTT. Its protein product is CASSFVLAGSTGELFF. The full variable domain, its missing parts supplied by reference TRBV5-1 and TRBJ2-2, is KAGVTQTPRYLIKTRGQQVTLSCSPISGHRSVSWYQQTPGQGLQFLFEYFSETQRNKGNFPGRFSGRQFSNSRSEMNVSTLELGDSALYLCASSFVLAGSTGELFFGEGSRLTVL.

This chain connects TRBV19 to TRBJ2-3, with D possibly being TRBD1 (6 bases). The V end lost 5 bases, the J end lost 0 bases, and 12 bases lay between the germline ends. This CDR3 contains 15 residues. In germline, CDR1 is LNHDA, CDR2 SQIVND (reference sequence). This CDR3 is CASSLTGVSTDTQYF. DNA for the CDR3: TGTGCCAGTAGTTTGACAGGCGTTAGCACAGATACGCAGTATTTT. The full variable domain, with the rest looked up from reference TRBV19 and TRBJ2-3, is DGGITQSPKYLFRKEGQNVTLSCEQNLNHDAMYWYRQDPGQGLRLIYYSQIVNDFQKGDIAEGYSVSREKKESFPLTVTSAQKNPTAFYLCASSLTGVSTDTQYFGPGTRLTVL.

J is TRBJ2-5 and V is TRBV9; 7 nucleotides align to TRBD1. With V trimmed by 2 bases and J by 5 bases, 12 bases remained unmatched. CDR1 is SGDLS and CDR2 is YYNGEE in the germline V gene. This CDR3 region has 16 residues. The CDR3 protein is CASSVAGTALGETQYF. CDR3 nucleotide sequence: TGTGCCAGCAGCGTGGCCGGGACAGCGTTGGGGGAGACCCAGTACTTC. The variable domain in full, with the rest retrieved from reference TRBV9 and TRBJ2-5, is DSGVTQTPKHLITATGQRVTLRCSPRSGDLSVYWYQQSLDQGLQFLIQYYNGEERAKGNILERFSAQQFPDLHSELNLSSLELGDSALYFCASSVAGTALGETQYFGPGTRLLVL.

This sequence joins TRBV15 and TRBJ1-5; D gene ambiguous. This CDR3 has 13 amino acids. The V end was cut by 0 bases, the J end by 6 bases, with 6 bases between. Looked up from germline, CDR1 is LNHNV and CDR2 is YYDKDF (reference sequence). The CDR3 protein is CATSRDGPQPQHF. CDR3 coding DNA: TGTGCCACCAGCAGAGATGGGCCTCAGCCCCAGCATTTT.

This clone has a single count. The chain uses TRBV5-1 and TRBJ1-2, with 11 bases lining up with TRBD1. The V segment lost 0 bases and the J segment 8 bases; nucleotides outside the gene matches: 6. Looked up from germline, CDR1 is SGHRS and CDR2 is YFSETQ. The CDR3 is 15 amino acids. This CDR3 reads CASSLALDRGRGYTF. CDR3 nucleotides: TGCGCCAGCAGCTTGGCCCTGGACAGGGGGCGAGGCTACACCTTC. The full variable domain, with the rest looked up from reference TRBV5-1 and TRBJ1-2, is KAGVTQTPRYLIKTRGQQVTLSCSPISGHRSVSWYQQTPGQGLQFLFEYFSETQRNKGNFPGRFSGRQFSNSRSEMNVSTLELGDSALYLCASSLALDRGRGYTFGSGTRLTVV.